This TCR beta chain is from a study of blood T cell repertoires in COVID-19. The wider study: Samples of COVID-19 (acute and convalescent) were obtained from the United States, Italy and Spain. PBMCs, B-cell-depleted T cells, or T cells were the source of the cDNA or gDNA that made up the material.

Original handling: By means of reference gene primer amplification, nucleated cell counts were estimated. The repertoire was sequenced with immunoSEQ multiplex PCR; TCRdb's copy has only in-frame clones and lacks some. V and J calls plus clone size are reproduced from that table; the DNA served to infer D and trimming. The sample holds about 68,000 clones; approximately 90% are singletons and the top ten take 4.8%. The V gene's germline CDR1 is SSHAT and CDR2 FNYEAQ (reference sequence). The CDR3 consists of 13 residues. With respect to this clone: The germline gene is not matched at one end of the junction; a read error may be the cause.

The origin of this receptor is a woman aged 55-69 years with active COVID-19. This chain joins TRBV7-7 and TRBJ2-3; D is uncertain. The sequenced sample was peripheral blood. For the CDR3, the DNA is TGTGCTAGCAGCCCCCGACAAGCAGATACGCAGTATTTT. Translation: CASSPRQADTQYF.